This T cell receptor (beta chain) was identified in a study of blood T cell repertoires in COVID-19. Study information: Material from acute and convalescent COVID-19 was sourced from the United States, Italy and Spain. From T cells, B-cell-depleted T cells, or PBMCs came the material, which was cDNA or gDNA.

Original processing notes: Reference gene primer amplification yielded estimated nucleated cell counts. The table came from immunoSEQ multiplex PCR; TCRdb's copy has only in-frame clones and leaves some out. V, J and clone size are those of that table, while D and trimming were read from the DNA. The repertoire consists of under 250,000 clones, with about nine tenths occurring once and the leading ten covering around 6.5%. The germline gives CDR1 LNHDA, CDR2 SQIVND (reference sequence). The CDR3 length is 15 residues. The J segment lost 5 bases and the V segment lost 4 bases, leaving 9 bases of the junction unmatched.

The receptor was derived from a man aged 55 to 70 who had recovered from COVID-19. The chain is built from TRBV19 and TRBJ2-7; 9 nucleotides agree with TRBD2. The sample consisted of peripheral blood. This chain's CDR3 is CASSTVSGRGNEQYF. The CDR3, as DNA: TGTGCCAGTAGTACGGTTAGCGGGAGAGGCAACGAGCAGTACTTC.